This T cell receptor beta chain was documented in a study of T cell responses to AZD1222 COVID-19 vaccine. Turning to the study itself: Timing groups of about 4 and about 12 weeks for second doses were pooled. Findings of the study overall: Recipients of AZD1222 seropositive at baseline numbered only 5 to 7. Donors skewed white British and female; clonal diversity was possibly underestimated.

Profiled with immunoSEQ multiplex PCR; TCRdb holds only in-frame clones, not every one. The sample holds roughly 200,000 clones, around 90% seen once. Deletions cut 0 bases from V and 3 bases from J, with 8 bases between. This CDR3 region has 14 residues. Germline CDR1 reads MNHEY; CDR2 reads SMNVEV (reference sequence). In the case of this clone: Antigen specificity is unknown.

The source material was peripheral blood, sampled on day 0 of AZD1222 vaccination. V usage is TRBV27 and J usage is TRBJ1-2; D remains unclear. This TCR derives from an adult in good health. CDR3 residues: CASSLSPGYYGYTF. The CDR3 region has the DNA TGTGCCAGCAGTTTATCGCCCGGCTACTATGGCTACACCTTC.